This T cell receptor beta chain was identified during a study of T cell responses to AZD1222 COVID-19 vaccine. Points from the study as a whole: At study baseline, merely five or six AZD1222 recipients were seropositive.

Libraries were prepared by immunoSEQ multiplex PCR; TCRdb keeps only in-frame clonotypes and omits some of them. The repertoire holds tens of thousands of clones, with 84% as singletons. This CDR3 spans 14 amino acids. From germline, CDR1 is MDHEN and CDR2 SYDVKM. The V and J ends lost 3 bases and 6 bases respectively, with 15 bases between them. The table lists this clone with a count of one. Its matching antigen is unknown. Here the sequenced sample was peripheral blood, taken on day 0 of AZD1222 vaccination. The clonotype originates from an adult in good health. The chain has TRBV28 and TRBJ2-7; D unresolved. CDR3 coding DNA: TGTGCCAGCAGTTTGTTTCCTGTGTCGGGCGAGCAGTACTTC. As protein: CASSLFPVSGEQYF.